A single T cell receptor (beta chain) is shown here with its context. This sample was included in a study of blood T cell repertoires in COVID-19. Study at large: There were acute and convalescent COVID-19 samples, and they came from the United States, Italy and Spain.

The CDR3 loop spans 14 amino acids. V was pared by 3 bases and J by 4 bases, with 3 bases of the junction left unmatched. Germline CDR1 SGHKS, CDR2 YYEKEE (reference sequence). Produced via immunoSEQ multiplex PCR; TCRdb's table is partial and in-frame only. The repertoire holds fewer than 200,000 clones, roughly 72% seen once, with 3.5% to 4.5% in the top ten. The specimen was peripheral blood. The receptor was derived from an elderly woman with acute or convalescent COVID-19. The rearrangement links TRBV5-5 to TRBJ1-2, with 10 nucleotides matching TRBD1. This CDR3 is CASSSTGGPYGYTF. As DNA, the CDR3 is TGTGCCAGCAGCTCGACAGGGGGCCCCTATGGCTACACCTTC.